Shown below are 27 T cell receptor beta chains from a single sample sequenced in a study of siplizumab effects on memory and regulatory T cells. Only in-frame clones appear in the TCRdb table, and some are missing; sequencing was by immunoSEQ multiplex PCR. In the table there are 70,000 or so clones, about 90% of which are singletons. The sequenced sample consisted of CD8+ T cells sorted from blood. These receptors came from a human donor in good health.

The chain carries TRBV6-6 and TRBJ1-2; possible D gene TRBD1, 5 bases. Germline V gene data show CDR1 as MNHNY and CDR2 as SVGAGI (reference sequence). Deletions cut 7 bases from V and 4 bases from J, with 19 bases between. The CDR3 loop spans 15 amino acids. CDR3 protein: CASTASRGAPYGYTF. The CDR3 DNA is TGTGCCAGCACCGCCTCAAGGGGCGCCCCCTATGGCTACACCTTC.

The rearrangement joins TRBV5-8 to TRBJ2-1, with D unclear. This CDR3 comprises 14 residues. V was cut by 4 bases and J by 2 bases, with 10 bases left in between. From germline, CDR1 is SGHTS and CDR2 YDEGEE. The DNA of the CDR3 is TGTGCCAGCAGCCCCCTGCGTACCTACAATGAGCAGTTCTTC. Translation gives CASSPLRTYNEQFF.

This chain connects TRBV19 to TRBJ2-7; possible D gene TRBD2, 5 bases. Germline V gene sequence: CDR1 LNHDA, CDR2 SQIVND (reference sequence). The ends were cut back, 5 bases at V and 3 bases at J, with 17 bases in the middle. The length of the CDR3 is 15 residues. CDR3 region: CASSDIFDGNYEQYF. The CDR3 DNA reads TGTGCCAGTAGTGATATCTTCGACGGGAACTACGAGCAGTACTTC.

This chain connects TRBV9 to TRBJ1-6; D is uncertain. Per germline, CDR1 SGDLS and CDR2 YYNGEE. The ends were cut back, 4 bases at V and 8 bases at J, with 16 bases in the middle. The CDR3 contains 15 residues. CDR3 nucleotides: TGTGCCAGCAGCCTTAGTGGCCTAAGGTATTCACCCCTCCACTTT. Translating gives CASSLSGLRYSPLHF.

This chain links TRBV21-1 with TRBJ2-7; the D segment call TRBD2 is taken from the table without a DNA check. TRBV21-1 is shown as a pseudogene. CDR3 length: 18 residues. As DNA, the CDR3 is TGTGCCAGCAGCTCCAGGACAGGGATAGCGGGGGAGAACTACGAGCAGTACTTC. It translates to CASSSRTGIAGENYEQYF.

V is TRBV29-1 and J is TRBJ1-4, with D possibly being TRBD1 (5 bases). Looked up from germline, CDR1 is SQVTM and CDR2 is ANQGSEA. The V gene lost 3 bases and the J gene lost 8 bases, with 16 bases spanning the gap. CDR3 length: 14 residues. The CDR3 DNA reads TGCAGCGTTGACCCCTTTAGGGACGGGGAAAAACTGTTTTTT. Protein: CSVDPFRDGEKLFF.

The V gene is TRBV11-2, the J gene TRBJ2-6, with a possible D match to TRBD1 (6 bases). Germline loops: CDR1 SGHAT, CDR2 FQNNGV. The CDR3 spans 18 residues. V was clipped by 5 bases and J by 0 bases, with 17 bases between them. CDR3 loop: CASSVMRTATSGANVLTF. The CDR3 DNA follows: TGTGCCAGCAGCGTAATGCGGACAGCCACCTCTGGGGCCAACGTCCTGACTTTC.

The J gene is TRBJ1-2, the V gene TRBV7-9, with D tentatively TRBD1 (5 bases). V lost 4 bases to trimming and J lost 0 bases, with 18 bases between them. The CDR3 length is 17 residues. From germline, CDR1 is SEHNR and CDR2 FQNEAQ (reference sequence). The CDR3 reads CASSSTSRDFTNYGYTF. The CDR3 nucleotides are TGTGCCAGCAGCTCTACTAGCAGGGATTTCACTAACTATGGCTACACCTTC.

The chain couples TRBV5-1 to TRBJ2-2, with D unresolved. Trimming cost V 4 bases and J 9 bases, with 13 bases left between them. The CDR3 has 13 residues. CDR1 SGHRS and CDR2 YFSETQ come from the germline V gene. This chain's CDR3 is CASSPTMGRELFF. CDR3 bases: TGCGCCAGCAGCCCGACCATGGGAAGGGAGCTGTTTTTT.

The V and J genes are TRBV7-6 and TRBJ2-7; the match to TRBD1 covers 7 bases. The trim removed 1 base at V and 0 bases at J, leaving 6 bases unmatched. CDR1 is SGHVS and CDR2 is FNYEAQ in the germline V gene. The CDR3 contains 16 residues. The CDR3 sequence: CASSLVGTDVSYEQYF. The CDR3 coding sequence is TGTGCCAGCAGCTTAGTAGGGACAGATGTCTCCTACGAGCAGTACTTC. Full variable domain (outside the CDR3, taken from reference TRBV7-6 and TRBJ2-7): GAGVSQSPRYKVTKRGQDVALRCDPISGHVSLYWYRQALGQGPEFLTYFNYEAQQDKSGLPNDRFSAERPEGSISTLTIQRTEQRDSAMYRCASSLVGTDVSYEQYFGPGTRLTVT.

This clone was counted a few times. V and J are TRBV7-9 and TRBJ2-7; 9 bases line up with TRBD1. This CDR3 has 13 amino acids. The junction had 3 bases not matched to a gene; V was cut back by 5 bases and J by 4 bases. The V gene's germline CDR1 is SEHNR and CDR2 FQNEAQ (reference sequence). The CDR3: CASSADRGYEQYF. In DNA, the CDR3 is TGTGCCAGCAGCGCCGACAGGGGGTACGAGCAGTACTTC.

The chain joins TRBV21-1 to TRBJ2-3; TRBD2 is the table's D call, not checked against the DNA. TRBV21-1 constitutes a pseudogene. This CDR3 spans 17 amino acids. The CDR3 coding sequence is TGTGCCAGCAGCAAATCGGCACGGGCGGGGGTAATAGATACGCAGTATTTT. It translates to CASSKSARAGVIDTQYF.

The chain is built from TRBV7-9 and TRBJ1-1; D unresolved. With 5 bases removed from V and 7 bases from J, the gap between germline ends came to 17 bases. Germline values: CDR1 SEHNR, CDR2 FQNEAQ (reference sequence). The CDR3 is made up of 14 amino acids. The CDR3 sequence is CASSETVSADEAFF. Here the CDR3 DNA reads TGTGCCAGCAGCGAAACCGTGAGCGCGGATGAAGCTTTCTTT.

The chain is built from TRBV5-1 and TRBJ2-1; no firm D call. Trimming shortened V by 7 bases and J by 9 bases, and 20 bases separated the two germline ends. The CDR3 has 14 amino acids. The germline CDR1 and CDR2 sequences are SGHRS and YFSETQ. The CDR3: CASSYSSGFGEQFF. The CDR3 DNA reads TGCGCCAGCTCCTACTCCAGTGGCTTCGGTGAGCAGTTCTTC.

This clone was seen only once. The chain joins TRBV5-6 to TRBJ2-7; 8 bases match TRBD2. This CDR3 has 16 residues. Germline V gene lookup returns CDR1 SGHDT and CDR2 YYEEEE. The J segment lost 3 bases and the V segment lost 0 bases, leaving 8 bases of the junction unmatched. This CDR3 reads CASSLVPGGPLYEQYF. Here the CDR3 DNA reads TGTGCCAGCAGCTTGGTACCGGGGGGGCCACTCTACGAGCAGTACTTC.

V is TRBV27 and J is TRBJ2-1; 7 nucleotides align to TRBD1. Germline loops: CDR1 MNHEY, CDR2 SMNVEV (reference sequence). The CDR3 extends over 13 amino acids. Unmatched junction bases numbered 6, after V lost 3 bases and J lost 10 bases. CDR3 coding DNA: TGTGCCAGCAGTTTTCCAGGGGGAATGGAGCAGTTCTTC. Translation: CASSFPGGMEQFF.

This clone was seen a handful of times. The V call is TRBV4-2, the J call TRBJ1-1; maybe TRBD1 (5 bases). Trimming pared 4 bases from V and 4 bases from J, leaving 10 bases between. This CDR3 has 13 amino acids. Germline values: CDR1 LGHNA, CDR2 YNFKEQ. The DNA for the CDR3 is TGTGCCAGCAGCCTAGGGGTCCTCACTGAAGCTTTCTTT. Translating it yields CASSLGVLTEAFF.

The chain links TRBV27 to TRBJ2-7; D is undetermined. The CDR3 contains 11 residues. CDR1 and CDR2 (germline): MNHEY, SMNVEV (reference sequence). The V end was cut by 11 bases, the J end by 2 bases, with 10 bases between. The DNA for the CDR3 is TGTGCCTCGGGTCCGACCTACGAGCAGTACTTC. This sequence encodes CASGPTYEQYF.

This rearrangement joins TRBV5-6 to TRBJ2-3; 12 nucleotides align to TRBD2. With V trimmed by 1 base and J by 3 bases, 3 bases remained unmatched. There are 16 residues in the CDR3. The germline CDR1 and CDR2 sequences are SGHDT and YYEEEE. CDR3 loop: CASSLSLAGGTDTQYF. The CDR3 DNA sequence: TGTGCCAGCAGCTTGTCTCTAGCGGGGGGGACAGATACGCAGTATTTT.

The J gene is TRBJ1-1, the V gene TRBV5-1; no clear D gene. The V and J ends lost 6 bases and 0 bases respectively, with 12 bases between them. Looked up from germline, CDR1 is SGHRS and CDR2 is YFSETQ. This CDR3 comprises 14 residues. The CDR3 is CASKDSGLNTEAFF. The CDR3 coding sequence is TGCGCCAGCAAGGATAGCGGGTTGAACACTGAAGCTTTCTTT.

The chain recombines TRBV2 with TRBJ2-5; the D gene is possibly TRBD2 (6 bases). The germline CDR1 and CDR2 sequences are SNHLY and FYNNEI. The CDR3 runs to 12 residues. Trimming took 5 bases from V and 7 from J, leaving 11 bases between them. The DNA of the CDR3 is TGTGCCAGCAGTACTAGAGCGGGGACCCAGTACTTC. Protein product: CASSTRAGTQYF. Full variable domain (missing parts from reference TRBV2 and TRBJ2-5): EPEVTQTPSHQVTQMGQEVILRCVPISNHLYFYWYRQILGQKVEFLVSFYNNEISEKSEIFDDQFSVERPDGSNFTLKIRSTKLEDSAMYFCASSTRAGTQYFGPGTRLLVL.

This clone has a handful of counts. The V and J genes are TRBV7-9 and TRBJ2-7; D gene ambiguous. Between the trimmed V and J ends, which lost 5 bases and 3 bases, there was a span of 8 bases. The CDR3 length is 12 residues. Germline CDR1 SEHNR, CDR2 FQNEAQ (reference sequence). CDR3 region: CASSPDNYEQYF. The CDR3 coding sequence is TGTGCCAGCAGCCCTGACAACTACGAGCAGTACTTC.

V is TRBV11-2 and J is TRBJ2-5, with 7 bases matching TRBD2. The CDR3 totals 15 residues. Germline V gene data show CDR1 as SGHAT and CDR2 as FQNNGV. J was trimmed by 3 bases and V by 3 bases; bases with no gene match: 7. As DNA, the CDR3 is TGTGCCAGCAGCTTCTTCGGACTAGTGAAAGAGACCCAGTACTTC. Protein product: CASSFFGLVKETQYF.

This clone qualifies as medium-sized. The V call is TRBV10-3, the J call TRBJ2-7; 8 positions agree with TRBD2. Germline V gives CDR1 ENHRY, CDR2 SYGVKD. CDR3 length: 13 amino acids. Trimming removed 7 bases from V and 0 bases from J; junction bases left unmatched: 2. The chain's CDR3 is CAIKRESSYEQYF. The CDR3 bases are TGTGCCATCAAGCGGGAGAGCTCCTACGAGCAGTACTTC.

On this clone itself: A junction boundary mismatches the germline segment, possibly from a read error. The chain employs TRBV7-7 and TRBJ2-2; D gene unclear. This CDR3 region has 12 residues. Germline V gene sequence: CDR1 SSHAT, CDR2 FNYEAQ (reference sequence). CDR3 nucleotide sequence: TGTGCTAGCAGCTTGGTTACCGGGGAGCTGTTTTTT. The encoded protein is CASSLVTGELFF.

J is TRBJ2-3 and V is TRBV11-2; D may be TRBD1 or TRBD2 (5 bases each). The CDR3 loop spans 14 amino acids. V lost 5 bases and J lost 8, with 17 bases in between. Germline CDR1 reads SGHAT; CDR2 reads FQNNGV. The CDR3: CASSPEGYGPTQYF. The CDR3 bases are TGTGCCAGCAGCCCAGAGGGGTACGGACCTACGCAGTATTTT.

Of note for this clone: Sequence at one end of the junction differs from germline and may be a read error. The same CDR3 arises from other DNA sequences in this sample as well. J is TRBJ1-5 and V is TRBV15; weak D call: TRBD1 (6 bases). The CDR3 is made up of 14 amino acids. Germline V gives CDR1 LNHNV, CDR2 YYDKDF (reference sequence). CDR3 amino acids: CATSREQGYQPQHF. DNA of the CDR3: TGTGCCACCAGCAGAGAACAGGGATATCAGCCTCAGCATTTT.